Listed below are T cell receptor beta chains from one sample, sequenced in a study of CD8 T cells in ankylosing spondylitis. TCRdb re-called the 5' RACE reads through MiXCR, storing one row per CDR3 protein. The sample carries 300,000 to 400,000 distinct CDR3 sequences, about 9.9% recorded once. Specimen: blood, either unsorted or a sorted T cell fraction (not recorded which). Source of these receptors: a female donor with ankylosing spondylitis or in good health (not recorded which). CDR3s include the opening cysteine and the closing phenylalanine or tryptophan.

v_gene	j_gene	len	CDR3aa
TRBV4-2	TRBJ1-2	15	CASSQDGTGSGGYTF
TRBV7-9	TRBJ2-7	13	CASSQNFGYEQYF
TRBV20-1	TRBJ2-7	14	CSARLTTVNYEQYF
TRBV20-1	TRBJ2-5	12	CSARDRVETQYF
TRBV19	TRBJ1-4	14	CASSPTGRNEKLFF
TRBV5-1	TRBJ1-4	14	CASSQGQKNEKLFF
TRBV7-9	TRBJ1-4	11	CASSGDEKLFF
TRBV5-1	TRBJ2-2	16	CASSLAPGASTGELFF
TRBV5-1	TRBJ1-1	14	CASSYGTGNTEAFF
TRBV12-3/TRBV12-4	TRBJ1-1	12	CASSLNRAEAFF